This section outlines one T cell receptor beta chain sequence together with its context. Its antigen remains unknown. Use of 60 Vbeta and 13 Jbeta primers characterized the PCR. Sequencing was performed with immunoSEQ multiplex PCR; in TCRdb, only in-frame clones are kept and a portion is missing. This table holds roughly 78,000 clones. This record belongs to a study of cytomegalovirus exposure and HLA in healthy donors. Study findings and constraints: Some public TCRs appeared in many individuals, while most sequences were rare.

V dropped 5 bases and J dropped 3; count of bases not matched to a gene: 1. The CDR3 spans 12 residues. The V gene's germline CDR1 is MNHNS and CDR2 SASEGT. The sequencing sample was made of PBMCs. The clonotype comes from a man aged 35 to 55 in good health and CMV-seronegative. The V gene is TRBV6-1, the J gene TRBJ2-7, with 7 bases matching TRBD1. The CDR3 spells CASSRQGYEQYF. The CDR3 DNA reads TGTGCCAGCAGTAGACAGGGCTACGAGCAGTACTTC.